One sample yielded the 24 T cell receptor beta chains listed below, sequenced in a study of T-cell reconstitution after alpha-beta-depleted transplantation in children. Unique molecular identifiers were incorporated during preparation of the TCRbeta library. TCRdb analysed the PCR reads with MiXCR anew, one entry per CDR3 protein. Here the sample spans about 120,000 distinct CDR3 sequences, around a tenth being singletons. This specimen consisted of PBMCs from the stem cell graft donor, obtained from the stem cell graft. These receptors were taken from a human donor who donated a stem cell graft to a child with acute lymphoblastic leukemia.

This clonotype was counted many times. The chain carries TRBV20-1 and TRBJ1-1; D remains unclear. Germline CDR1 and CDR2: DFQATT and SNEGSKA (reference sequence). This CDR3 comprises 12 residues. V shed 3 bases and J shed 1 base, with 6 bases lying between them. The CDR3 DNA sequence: TGCAGTGCTAGCGGGCCGAACACTGAAGCTTTCTTT. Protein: CSASGPNTEAFF.

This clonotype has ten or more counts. CDR3 coding DNA: TGCGCCAGCAGTGAGTCAGACAGAAGCAATCAGCCCCAGCATTTT. Protein product: CASSESDRSNQPQHF. The gene calls are TRBV10-2 and TRBJ1-5; weak D call: TRBD1 (5 bases). The CDR3 loop spans 15 amino acids. CDR1 and CDR2 (germline): WSHSY, SAAADI. V lost 0 bases and J lost 1, with 7 bases in between.

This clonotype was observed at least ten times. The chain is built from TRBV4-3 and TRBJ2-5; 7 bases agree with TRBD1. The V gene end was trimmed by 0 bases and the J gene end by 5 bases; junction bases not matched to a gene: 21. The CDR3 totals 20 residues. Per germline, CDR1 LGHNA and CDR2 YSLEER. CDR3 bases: TGCGCCAGCAGCCAAGATGGCACTTTAGGGGCAGGGGGTGATGGTGAGACCCAGTACTTC. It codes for CASSQDGTLGAGGDGETQYF.

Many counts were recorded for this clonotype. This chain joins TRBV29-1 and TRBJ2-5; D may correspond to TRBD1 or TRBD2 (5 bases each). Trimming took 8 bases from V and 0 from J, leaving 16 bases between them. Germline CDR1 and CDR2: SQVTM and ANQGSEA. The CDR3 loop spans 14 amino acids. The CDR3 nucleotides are TGCAGCACGGGATCCGGGACCGACCAAGAGACCCAGTACTTC. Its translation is CSTGSGTDQETQYF.

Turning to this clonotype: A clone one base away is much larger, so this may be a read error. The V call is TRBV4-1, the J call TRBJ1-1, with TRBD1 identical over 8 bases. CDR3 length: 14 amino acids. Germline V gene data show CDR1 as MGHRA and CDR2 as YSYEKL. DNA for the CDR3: TGCGCCAGCATCCAAGGGGGACAGGTCCCTGACGCTTTCTTT. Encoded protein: CASIQGGQVPDAFF.

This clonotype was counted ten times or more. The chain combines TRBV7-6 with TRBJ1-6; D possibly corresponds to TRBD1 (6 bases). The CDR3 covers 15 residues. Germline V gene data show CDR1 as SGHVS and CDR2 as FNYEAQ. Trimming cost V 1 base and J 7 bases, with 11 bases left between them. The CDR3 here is CASSLGGTQNSPLHF. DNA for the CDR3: TGTGCCAGCAGCTTAGGGGGGACACAGAATTCACCCCTCCACTTT.

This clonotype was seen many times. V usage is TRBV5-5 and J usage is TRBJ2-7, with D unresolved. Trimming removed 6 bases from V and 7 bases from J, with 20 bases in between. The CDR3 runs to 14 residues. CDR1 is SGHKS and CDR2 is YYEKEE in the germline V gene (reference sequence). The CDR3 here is CASNLGPDSREQYF. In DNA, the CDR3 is TGTGCCAGCAATTTGGGCCCCGACTCTCGGGAGCAGTACTTC.

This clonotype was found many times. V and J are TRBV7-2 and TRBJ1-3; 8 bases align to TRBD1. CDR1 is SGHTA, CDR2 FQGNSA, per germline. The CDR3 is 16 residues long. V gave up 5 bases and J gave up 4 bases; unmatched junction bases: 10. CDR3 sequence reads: CASSKQGGRAGNTIYF. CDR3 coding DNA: TGTGCCAGCAGCAAACAGGGGGGGAGGGCCGGAAACACCATATATTTT.

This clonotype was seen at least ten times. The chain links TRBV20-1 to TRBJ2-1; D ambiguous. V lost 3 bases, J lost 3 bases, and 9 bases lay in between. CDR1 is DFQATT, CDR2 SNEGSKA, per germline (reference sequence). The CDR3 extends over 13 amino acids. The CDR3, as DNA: TGCAGTGCTAGGGTAGCTAACTACAATGAGCAGTTCTTC. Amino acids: CSARVANYNEQFF.

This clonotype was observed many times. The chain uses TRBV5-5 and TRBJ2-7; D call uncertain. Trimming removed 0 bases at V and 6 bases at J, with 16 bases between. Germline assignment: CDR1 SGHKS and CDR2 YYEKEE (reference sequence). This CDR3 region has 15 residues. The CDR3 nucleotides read TGTGCCAGCAGCTTGGGACTTCGCGGAAGGCTCGAGCAGTACTTC. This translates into CASSLGLRGRLEQYF.

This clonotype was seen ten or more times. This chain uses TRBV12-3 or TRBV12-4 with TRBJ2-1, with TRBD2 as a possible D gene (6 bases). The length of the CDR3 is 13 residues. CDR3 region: CATGGVIYNEQFF. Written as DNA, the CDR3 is TGTGCTACGGGCGGGGTCATATACAATGAGCAGTTCTTC.

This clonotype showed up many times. CDR3 residues: CSARRLLAGGTYNEQFF. The CDR3 bases are TGCAGTGCTAGGCGGTTATTGGCGGGAGGGACCTACAATGAGCAGTTCTTC. The rearrangement joins TRBV20-1 to TRBJ2-1, with 9 bases identical to TRBD2. Losses at the gene ends were 3 bases for V and 2 bases for J; bases not matched to a gene: 11. Germline V gene data show CDR1 as DFQATT and CDR2 as SNEGSKA (reference sequence). This CDR3 contains 17 residues.

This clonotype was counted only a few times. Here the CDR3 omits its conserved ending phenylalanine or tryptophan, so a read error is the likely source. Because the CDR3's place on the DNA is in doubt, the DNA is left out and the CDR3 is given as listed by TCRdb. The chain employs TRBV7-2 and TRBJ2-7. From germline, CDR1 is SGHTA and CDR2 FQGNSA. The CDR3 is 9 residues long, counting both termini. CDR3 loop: CASSWRWRY.

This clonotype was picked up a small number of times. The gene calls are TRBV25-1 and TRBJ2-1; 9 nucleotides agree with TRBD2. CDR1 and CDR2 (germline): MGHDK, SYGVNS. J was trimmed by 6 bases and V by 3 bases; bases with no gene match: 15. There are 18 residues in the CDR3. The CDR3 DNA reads TGTGCCAGCAGTGACGTGCCCTCGGCGGGAGGGCCGTTCAATGAGCAGTTCTTC. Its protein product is CASSDVPSAGGPFNEQFF.

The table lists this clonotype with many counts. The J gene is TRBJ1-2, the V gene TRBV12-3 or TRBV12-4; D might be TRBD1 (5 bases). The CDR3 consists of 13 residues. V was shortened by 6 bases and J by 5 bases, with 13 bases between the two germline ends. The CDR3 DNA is TGTGCCAGCAGCCTAGAAGGGGCTTATGGCTACACCTTC. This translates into CASSLEGAYGYTF.

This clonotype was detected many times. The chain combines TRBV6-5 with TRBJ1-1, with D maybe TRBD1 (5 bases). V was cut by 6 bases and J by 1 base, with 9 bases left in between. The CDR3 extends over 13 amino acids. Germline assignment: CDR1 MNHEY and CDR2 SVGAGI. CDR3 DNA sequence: TGTGCCAGCAGCCGGGACTCGAACACTGAAGCTTTCTTT. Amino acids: CASSRDSNTEAFF.

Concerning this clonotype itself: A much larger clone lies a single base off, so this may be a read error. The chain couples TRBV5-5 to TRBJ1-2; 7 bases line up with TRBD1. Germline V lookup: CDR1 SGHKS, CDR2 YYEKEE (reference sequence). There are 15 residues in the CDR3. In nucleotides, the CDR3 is TGTGCCAGCACCTTGTGGACAGGACCCAACTATGGCTACACCTTC. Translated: CASTLWTGPNYGYTF.

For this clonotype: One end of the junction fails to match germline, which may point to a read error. The CDR3 coding sequence is TGTGCCAGCACCCAAGGTCCGGGACTAGCGGGAGTAGGAGAGACCCAGTACTTC. Translated: CASTQGPGLAGVGETQYF. V gene TRBV3-1 combines with J gene TRBJ2-5, with TRBD2 matching 14 bases. CDR1 is LGHDT, CDR2 YNNKEL, per germline (reference sequence). The CDR3 has 18 residues.

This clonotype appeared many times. CDR3 nucleotide sequence: TGCAGCGTTGAAGGGGGCCAGGGGGCGAGCTCCTACGAGCAGTACTTC. Its protein is CSVEGGQGASSYEQYF. The chain combines TRBV29-1 with TRBJ2-7; 8 positions agree with TRBD1. The germline V gene encodes CDR1 SQVTM and CDR2 ANQGSEA. The CDR3 loop spans 16 amino acids. V was clipped by 1 base and J by 0 bases; unmatched bases: 8.

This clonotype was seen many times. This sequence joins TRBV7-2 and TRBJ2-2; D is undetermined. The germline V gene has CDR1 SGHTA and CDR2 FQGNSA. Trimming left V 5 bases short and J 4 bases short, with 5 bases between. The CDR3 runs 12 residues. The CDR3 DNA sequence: TGTGCCAGCAGCCCACGCACCGGGGAGCTGTTTTTT. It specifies CASSPRTGELFF.

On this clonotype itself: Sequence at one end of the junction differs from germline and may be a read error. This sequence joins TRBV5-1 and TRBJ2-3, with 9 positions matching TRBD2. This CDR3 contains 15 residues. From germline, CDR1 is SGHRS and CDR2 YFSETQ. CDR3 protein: CASLVGLAGTDTQYF. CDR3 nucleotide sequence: TGCGCCAGCTTGGTCGGGCTAGCGGGAACAGATACGCAATATTTT.

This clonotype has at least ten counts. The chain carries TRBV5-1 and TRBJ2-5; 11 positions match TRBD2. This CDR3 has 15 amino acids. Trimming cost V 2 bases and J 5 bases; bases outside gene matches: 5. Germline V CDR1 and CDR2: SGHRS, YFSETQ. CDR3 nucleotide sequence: TGCGCCAGCAGCTTAGCACTAGCGGGAGTCGAGACCCAGTACTTC. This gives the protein CASSLALAGVETQYF.

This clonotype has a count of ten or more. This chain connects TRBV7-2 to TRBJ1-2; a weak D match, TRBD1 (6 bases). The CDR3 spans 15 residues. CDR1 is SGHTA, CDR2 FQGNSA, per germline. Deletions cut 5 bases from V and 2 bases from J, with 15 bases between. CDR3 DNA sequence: TGTGCCAGCAGCGGCCGACAGGCGAAAAACTATGGCTACACCTTC. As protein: CASSGRQAKNYGYTF.

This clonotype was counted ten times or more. CDR3 coding DNA: TGTGCCAGCAGCGGAAACCTGACAGGGGGCCGGATAAATCCTGGAAACACCATATATTTT. Its translation is CASSGNLTGGRINPGNTIYF. The V gene is TRBV9, the J gene TRBJ1-3; TRBD1 matches at 10 bases. Losses at the gene ends were 3 bases for V and 2 bases for J; bases not matched to a gene: 17. The CDR3 is 20 amino acids. Looked up from germline, CDR1 is SGDLS and CDR2 is YYNGEE.